The 27 T cell receptor beta chains below were found in one sample sequenced in a study of blood T cell repertoires in COVID-19. Some clones are missing from TCRdb's copy, which holds only in-frame ones; the method was immunoSEQ multiplex PCR. The sample lists 300,000 to 450,000 clones, over 75% occurring once. What was sequenced was peripheral blood. These receptors were obtained from a woman between 55 and 75 years old with COVID-19, enrolled during active disease.

The chain has TRBV6-1 and TRBJ1-5; a possible D gene is TRBD1 (6 bases). Trimming left V 1 base short and J 5 bases short, with 12 bases between. The CDR3 contains 15 residues. CDR1 is MNHNS, CDR2 SASEGT, per germline. For the CDR3, the DNA is TGTGCCAGCAGTGAAGGCAGGGGTCACTATCAGCCCCAGCATTTT. It translates to CASSEGRGHYQPQHF.

The V call is TRBV4-2, the J call TRBJ2-1; 12 bases map to TRBD2. J was trimmed by 4 bases and V by 3 bases; bases with no gene match: 7. The CDR3 has 17 residues. Germline CDR1 reads LGHNA; CDR2 reads YNFKEQ. CDR3 region: CASSQTSGGAIYNEQFF. For the CDR3, the DNA is TGTGCCAGCAGCCAGACTAGCGGGGGAGCTATATACAATGAGCAGTTCTTC.

V gene TRBV6-5 combines with J gene TRBJ1-3; D call uncertain. V was trimmed by 6 bases and J by 1 base, leaving 7 bases between them. The CDR3 is 13 residues long. The germline V gene has CDR1 MNHEY and CDR2 SVGAGI. CDR3 protein: CASRQVSGNTIYF. Written as DNA, the CDR3 is TGTGCCAGCAGGCAGGTGTCTGGAAACACCATATATTTT.

V is TRBV5-1 and J is TRBJ1-2; D is unresolved. The ends were cut back, 0 bases at V and 4 bases at J, with 13 bases in the middle. CDR3 size: 15 residues. Germline lookup yields CDR1 SGHRS and CDR2 YFSETQ. The CDR3 region is CASSLGRGLTYGYTF. The CDR3 region has the DNA TGCGCCAGCAGCTTGGGTCGGGGATTGACCTATGGCTACACCTTC.

The chain employs TRBV7-6 and TRBJ2-1; 7 nucleotides line up with TRBD1. This CDR3 is 15 amino acids long. J was trimmed by 5 bases and V by 6 bases; bases with no gene match: 10. Looked up from germline, CDR1 is SGHVS and CDR2 is FNYEAQ. The CDR3 is CASSSTGEVHNEQFF. The CDR3 region has the DNA TGTGCCAGCAGTTCTACAGGGGAAGTCCACAATGAGCAGTTCTTC.

The rearrangement uses TRBV7-2 and TRBJ2-7; no definite D call. The CDR3 contains 13 residues. CDR1 SGHTA and CDR2 FQGNSA come from the germline V gene. Trimming stripped 4 bases from V and 3 bases from J, with 10 bases between. The DNA of the CDR3 is TGTGCCAGCAGCTCGGGTTTGAGCTACGAGCAGTACTTC. Its protein product is CASSSGLSYEQYF. The full variable domain, rest sourced from reference TRBV7-2 and TRBJ2-7, is GAGVSQSPSNKVTEKGKDVELRCDPISGHTALYWYRQSLGQGLEFLIYFQGNSAPDKSGLPSDRFSAERTGGSVSTLTIQRTQQEDSAVYLCASSSGLSYEQYFGPGTRLTVT.

The V gene is TRBV2, the J gene TRBJ2-7; D unclear. CDR1 is SNHLY and CDR2 is FYNNEI in the germline V gene. This CDR3 region has 13 residues. Trimming removed 6 bases at V and 3 bases at J, with 12 bases between. CDR3 in amino acids: CASRPSTYYEQYF. The CDR3 DNA reads as TGTGCCAGCAGGCCCTCCACCTACTACGAGCAGTACTTC.

V and J are TRBV3-1 (or the pseudogene TRBV3-2) and TRBJ1-4, with 7 nucleotides matching TRBD1. The junction had 5 bases not matched to a gene; V was cut back by 5 bases and J by 5 bases. CDR1 and CDR2 (germline): LGHDT, YNNKEL (reference sequence). The length of the CDR3 is 14 residues. The CDR3 loop is CASSAGQLNEKLFF. The CDR3 nucleotides read TGTGCCAGCAGCGCGGGACAGCTAAATGAAAAACTGTTTTTT.

The CDR3 DNA reads TGTGCCAGCAGTTTCGTTGGGGCGAATCAGCCCCAGCATTTT. Translation: CASSFVGANQPQHF. The genes are TRBV6-5 and TRBJ1-5, with D perhaps matching TRBD1 (5 bases). V was trimmed by 4 bases and J by 4 bases, leaving 11 bases between them. CDR3 length: 14 amino acids. Germline V gives CDR1 MNHEY, CDR2 SVGAGI.

The rearrangement links TRBV5-1 to TRBJ1-2; D gene uncertain. Per germline, CDR1 SGHRS and CDR2 YFSETQ. This CDR3 is built from 14 residues. Trimming took 0 bases from V and 10 from J, leaving 16 bases between them. Here the CDR3 DNA reads TGCGCCAGCAGCTTGGCGGGAGGGAGCAATGACTACACCTTC. Protein: CASSLAGGSNDYTF.

V gene TRBV7-2 combines with J gene TRBJ1-3; possibly TRBD1 for D (6 bases). The V and J ends lost 1 base and 0 bases respectively, with 19 bases between them. The CDR3 totals 19 residues. Per germline, CDR1 SGHTA and CDR2 FQGNSA. The CDR3 DNA sequence: TGTGCCAGCAGCTTAGTTTTCGGGGGGCAGAGAAGCTCTGGAAACACCATATATTTT. Its protein product is CASSLVFGGQRSSGNTIYF. The full variable domain, rest sourced from reference TRBV7-2 and TRBJ1-3, is GAGVSQSPSNKVTEKGKDVELRCDPISGHTALYWYRQSLGQGLEFLIYFQGNSAPDKSGLPSDRFSAERTGGSVSTLTIQRTQQEDSAVYLCASSLVFGGQRSSGNTIYFGEGSWLTVV.

This clone was detected a few times. The V gene is TRBV14, the J gene TRBJ1-1; no definite D call. V was shortened by 4 bases and J by 6 bases, with 24 bases between the two germline ends. CDR1 is SGHDN, CDR2 FVKESK, per germline. The CDR3 loop spans 17 amino acids. CDR3 protein: CASSPEEGLKFGSEAFF. The CDR3 bases are TGTGCCAGCAGCCCAGAGGAGGGTTTGAAATTCGGCTCTGAAGCTTTCTTT.

This clone was detected only once. The chain uses TRBV28 and TRBJ2-7, with D unresolved. CDR1 is MDHEN, CDR2 SYDVKM, per germline. The CDR3 has 13 residues. The V gene lost 2 bases and the J gene lost 1 base, with 6 bases spanning the gap. In DNA, the CDR3 is TGTGCCAGCAGTTTACCCAGATCCTACGAGCAGTACTTC. Translated: CASSLPRSYEQYF. Combining the CDR3 with reference TRBV28 and TRBJ2-7 gives the whole variable domain DVKVTQSSRYLVKRTGEKVFLECVQDMDHENMFWYRQDPGLGLRLIYFSYDVKMKEKGDIPEGYSVSREKKERFSLILESASTNQTSMYLCASSLPRSYEQYFGPGTRLTVT.

The chain couples TRBV28 to TRBJ1-6, with no clear D. Germline loops: CDR1 MDHEN, CDR2 SYDVKM. V was trimmed by 8 bases and J by 7 bases, leaving 12 bases between them. CDR3 length equals 13 residues. CDR3 sequence: CASGVSGNSPLHF. Written as DNA, the CDR3 is TGTGCCAGCGGAGTCTCGGGGAATTCACCCCTCCACTTT.

The gene calls are TRBV5-5 and TRBJ1-1; 8 bases agree with TRBD1. CDR3 length equals 14 residues. Germline assignment: CDR1 SGHKS and CDR2 YYEKEE (reference sequence). V shed 3 bases and J 11 bases; nucleotides not matched to a gene: 12. The CDR3 DNA reads TGTGCCAGCAGCTCCCATCGGACAGGGAGGTATGCTTTCTTT. It is translated as CASSSHRTGRYAFF.

The V and J genes are TRBV10-3 and TRBJ2-3, with a tentative D call TRBD1 (6 bases). Trimming stripped 6 bases from V and 2 bases from J, with 12 bases between. The CDR3 has 14 amino acids. CDR1 and CDR2 (germline): ENHRY, SYGVKD. The CDR3 is CAIRGGQITDTQYF. The CDR3 nucleotides are TGTGCCATCAGGGGCGGACAGATCACAGATACGCAGTATTTT.

V and J are TRBV5-1 and TRBJ2-3; TRBD1 agrees at 7 bases. The CDR3 runs to 12 residues. Trimming removed 7 bases from V and 1 base from J; junction bases left unmatched: 0. Germline V gene lookup returns CDR1 SGHRS and CDR2 YFSETQ. The CDR3 region is CASGQGTDTQYF. The CDR3 bases are TGCGCCAGCGGACAGGGCACAGATACGCAGTATTTT.

V gene TRBV2 combines with J gene TRBJ2-7, with 10 bases matching TRBD1. J gave up 3 bases and V 4 bases, and 3 bases lay outside the gene matches. The length of the CDR3 is 14 residues. Germline values: CDR1 SNHLY, CDR2 FYNNEI. The CDR3 protein is CASSGTGGSYEQYF. CDR3 nucleotide sequence: TGTGCCAGCAGTGGGACAGGGGGAAGCTACGAGCAGTACTTC.

This chain joins TRBV5-8 and TRBJ1-3; D unclear. The V gene's germline CDR1 is SGHTS and CDR2 YDEGEE. CDR3 length: 15 amino acids. V lost 1 base, J lost 0 bases, and 8 bases lay in between. The CDR3 DNA sequence: TGTGCCAGCAGCTTGCCCCGGGGCTCTGGAAACACCATATATTTT. This encodes CASSLPRGSGNTIYF.

This sequence joins TRBV29-1 and TRBJ1-6, with 9 bases lining up with TRBD1. Germline V CDR1 and CDR2: SQVTM, ANQGSEA. The CDR3 length is 13 residues. The V segment lost 5 bases and the J segment 8 bases; nucleotides outside the gene matches: 4. In DNA, the CDR3 is TGCAGCGTTTCGACAGGGGGAGATTCACCCCTCCACTTT. Translating it yields CSVSTGGDSPLHF.

This chain connects TRBV15 to TRBJ2-3; the match to TRBD1 covers 9 bases. V shed 5 bases and J 3 bases; nucleotides not matched to a gene: 12. Germline V gene lookup returns CDR1 LNHNV and CDR2 YYDKDF (reference sequence). The CDR3 has 17 amino acids. This CDR3 reads CATSDLFGTGQTDTQYF. The CDR3 nucleotides read TGTGCCACCAGCGACCTTTTCGGGACAGGGCAAACAGATACGCAGTATTTT. The full variable domain, with the rest looked up from reference TRBV15 and TRBJ2-3, is DAMVIQNPRYQVTQFGKPVTLSCSQTLNHNVMYWYQQKSSQAPKLLFHYYDKDFNNEADTPDNFQSRRPNTSFCFLDIRSPGLGDTAMYLCATSDLFGTGQTDTQYFGPGTRLTVL.

The chain joins TRBV5-1 to TRBJ1-1; D remains unclear. This CDR3 has 13 amino acids. From germline, CDR1 is SGHRS and CDR2 YFSETQ. V was shortened by 5 bases and J by 8 bases, with 16 bases between the two germline ends. The CDR3, as DNA: TGCGCCAGCAGGCGATCTAACTATGAGGAAGCTTTCTTT. Translating it yields CASRRSNYEEAFF.

The chain joins TRBV6-1 to TRBJ2-5, with 11 bases identical to TRBD2. The V gene's germline CDR1 is MNHNS and CDR2 SASEGT. There are 16 residues in the CDR3. Trimming removed 2 bases from V and 8 bases from J; junction bases left unmatched: 10. The DNA for the CDR3 is TGTGCCAGCAGTGAATCTAGCGGGGGGCAAAGAGTTACCCAGTACTTC. Translating gives CASSESSGGQRVTQYF.

V gene TRBV9 combines with J gene TRBJ1-5, with a possible D match to TRBD1 (6 bases). This CDR3 comprises 14 residues. Germline V lookup: CDR1 SGDLS, CDR2 YYNGEE. The V gene lost 0 bases and the J gene lost 5 bases, with 9 bases spanning the gap. The CDR3 loop reads CASSVEGTHQPQHF. CDR3 DNA: TGTGCCAGCAGCGTAGAAGGGACACATCAGCCCCAGCATTTT.

The chain uses TRBV28 and TRBJ1-6; TRBD1 agrees at 11 bases. J gave up 8 bases and V 5 bases, and 5 bases lay outside the gene matches. The CDR3 is 15 amino acids. Germline V lookup: CDR1 MDHEN, CDR2 SYDVKM. CDR3 protein: CASSRRTGGDSPLHF. CDR3 coding DNA: TGTGCCAGCAGTCGGCGGACAGGGGGCGATTCACCCCTCCACTTT.

The rearrangement uses TRBV12-5 and TRBJ1-1; D remains ambiguous. V lost 6 bases to trimming and J lost 1 base, with 12 bases between them. Per germline, CDR1 LGHNT and CDR2 FRNRAP. This CDR3 is 14 amino acids long. DNA of the CDR3: TGTGCTAGTGGCCCCGAAACAGAGAACACTGAAGCTTTCTTT. This codes for CASGPETENTEAFF.

This chain links TRBV5-1 with TRBJ2-2; 8 bases map to TRBD1. V dropped 9 bases and J dropped 4; count of bases not matched to a gene: 11. Germline V gene data show CDR1 as SGHRS and CDR2 as YFSETQ. The CDR3 has 15 residues. CDR3 sequence reads: CATRRDRGITGELFF. In DNA, the CDR3 is TGCGCCACCCGGAGAGACAGGGGAATCACCGGGGAGCTGTTTTTT.